Given below is one T cell receptor beta chain in context. The antigen is not known. Germline lookup yields CDR1 LNHDA and CDR2 SQIVND (reference sequence). The CDR3 contains 13 residues. Trimming cost V 10 bases and J 0 bases, with 10 bases left between them. The study amplified the TCR beta CDR3 region from genomic DNA. This amplification was carried out by two rounds of multiplex PCR. The first round of PCR was done with primers that matched each TRBV and TRBJ gene. From the multiplex PCR reads, TCRdb called clonotypes with MiXCR, one entry per CDR3 protein. The table has 20,000 to 25,000 distinct CDR3 sequences, around 46% seen once; the top ten hold roughly 33%. This sample was taken from a study of prognosis after radiotherapy for stage I lung cancer. At the level of the study: Delivery of radiotherapy was by SBRT in 3 to 5 fractions at a biologically effective dose of at least 100 Gy. Overall study results and limits: Reportedly, metastasis status was linked to differences in TRBV and TRBJ usage frequencies. Counts of unique TCR clones fell following stereotactic body radiation therapy, median approximately 9,600 versus 7,200.

This sequence was found in a donor over 45 with non-small cell lung cancer. V gene TRBV19 combines with J gene TRBJ2-1; TRBD2 might be the D (5 bases). The specimen was PBMCs, collected before or after stereotactic body radiation therapy (not recorded which). The CDR3 coding sequence is TGTGCCACGGGTGGGAGCTCCTACAATGAGCAGTTCTTC. Translated: CATGGSSYNEQFF.